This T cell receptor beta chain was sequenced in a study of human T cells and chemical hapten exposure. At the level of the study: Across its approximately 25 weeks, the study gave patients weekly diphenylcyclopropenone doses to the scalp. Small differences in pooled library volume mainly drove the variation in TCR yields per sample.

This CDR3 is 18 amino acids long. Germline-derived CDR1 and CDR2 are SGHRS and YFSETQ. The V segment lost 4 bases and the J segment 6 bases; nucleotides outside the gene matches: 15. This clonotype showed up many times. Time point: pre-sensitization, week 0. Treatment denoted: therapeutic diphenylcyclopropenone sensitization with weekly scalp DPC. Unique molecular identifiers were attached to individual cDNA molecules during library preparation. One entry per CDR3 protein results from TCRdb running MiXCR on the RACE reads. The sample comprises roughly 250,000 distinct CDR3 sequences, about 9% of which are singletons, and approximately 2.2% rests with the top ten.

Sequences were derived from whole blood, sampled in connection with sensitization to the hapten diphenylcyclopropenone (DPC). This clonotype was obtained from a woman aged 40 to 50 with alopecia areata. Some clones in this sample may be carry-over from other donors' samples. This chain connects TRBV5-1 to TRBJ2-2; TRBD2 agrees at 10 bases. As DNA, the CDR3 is TGCGCCAGCAGCGGGTCCCGGGTACTAGCGGGATTCGCCGGGGAGCTGTTTTTT. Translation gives CASSGSRVLAGFAGELFF.